Following are 30 T cell receptor beta chains from one sample sequenced in a study of T-cell reconstitution after alpha-beta-depleted transplantation in children. A TCRbeta library incorporating unique molecular identifiers was prepared. TCRdb processed the PCR reads anew with MiXCR; each CDR3 protein has one entry. The table includes about 540,000 distinct CDR3 sequences, about 17% detected once. The sample in question was PBMCs from the stem cell graft donor, obtained from the stem cell graft. The receptors originated from a human donor who donated a stem cell graft to a child with acute lymphoblastic leukemia.

The chain has TRBV29-1 and TRBJ2-7; D is perhaps TRBD2 (5 bases). This CDR3 contains 13 residues. Trimming shortened V by 6 bases and J by 6 bases, and 18 bases separated the two germline ends. Germline CDR1 and CDR2: SQVTM and ANQGSEA. DNA for the CDR3: TGCAGCGTGGTGGGCGGGTCCAAGGTCGAGCAGTACTTC. Translating it yields CSVVGGSKVEQYF.

This clonotype was counted once. The CDR3 sequence is CASSLDVERSQYF. In DNA, the CDR3 is TGTGCCAGCAGTTTGGATGTGGAGAGATCCCAGTACTTC. The rearrangement links TRBV12-3 or TRBV12-4 to TRBJ2-5, with D unresolved. Trimming shortened V by 3 bases and J by 9 bases, and 14 bases separated the two germline ends. The CDR3 runs to 13 residues.

The chain joins TRBV4-1 to TRBJ2-7, with a possible D match to TRBD2 (6 bases). V lost 0 bases to trimming and J lost 2 bases, with 11 bases between them. Germline V gene sequence: CDR1 MGHRA, CDR2 YSYEKL. This CDR3 contains 15 residues. Written as DNA, the CDR3 is TGCGCCAGCAGCCAAGAGTCGGGAGTAACCTACGAGCAGTACTTC. Protein sequence: CASSQESGVTYEQYF.

The rearrangement joins TRBV20-1 to TRBJ1-1; no reliable D call. Deletions cut 6 bases from V and 0 bases from J, with 5 bases between. The CDR3 sequence is 11 residues long. Germline V lookup: CDR1 DFQATT, CDR2 SNEGSKA (reference sequence). The CDR3 nucleotides read TGCAGTGCGCCTTTGAACACTGAAGCTTTCTTT. It translates to CSAPLNTEAFF.

This chain uses TRBV20-1 with TRBJ2-1, with 8 positions matching TRBD1. The V segment lost 5 bases and the J segment 1 base; nucleotides outside the gene matches: 10. Germline V lookup: CDR1 DFQATT, CDR2 SNEGSKA (reference sequence). The CDR3 covers 16 residues. The CDR3 sequence is CSAGRNRDRSYNEQFF. The CDR3 nucleotides are TGCAGTGCTGGAAGAAACCGGGACAGGTCCTACAATGAGCAGTTCTTC.

This sequence joins TRBV20-1 and TRBJ1-2; no clear D. V lost 5 bases and J lost 6, with 13 bases in between. The CDR3 sequence is 12 residues long. Germline V gene lookup returns CDR1 DFQATT and CDR2 SNEGSKA (reference sequence). The CDR3 DNA is TGCAGTGCTTTAGGGTTTCGGGATGGCTACACCTTC. It is translated as CSALGFRDGYTF.

This clonotype has more than one count but fewer than ten. The chain uses TRBV4-1 and TRBJ2-7; D ambiguous. The CDR3 is 13 amino acids. Germline loops: CDR1 MGHRA, CDR2 YSYEKL. V was clipped by 4 bases and J by 5 bases, with 12 bases between them. The CDR3 nucleotides are TGCGCCAGCAGCCCCCTGGGCGGCCACGAGCAGTACTTC. Translating it yields CASSPLGGHEQYF.

The chain recombines TRBV6-1 with TRBJ1-4; D possibly corresponds to TRBD1 (6 bases). The germline V gene encodes CDR1 MNHNS and CDR2 SASEGT. V lost 6 bases and J 8 bases, leaving 13 bases between the germline ends. The CDR3 spans 13 residues. The CDR3 spells CASSERGGEKLFF. The CDR3, as DNA: TGTGCCAGCAGCGAAAGGGGGGGGGAAAAACTGTTTTTT.

This clonotype was detected a few times. V and J are TRBV5-1 and TRBJ1-3, with D perhaps TRBD1 (5 bases). CDR3 length: 14 residues. The germline gives CDR1 SGHRS, CDR2 YFSETQ. V lost 4 bases to trimming and J lost 0 bases, with 8 bases between them. DNA of the CDR3: TGCGCCAGCAGCGACAGAAGCTCTGGAAACACCATATATTTT. Translating gives CASSDRSSGNTIYF.

The chain recombines TRBV7-9 with TRBJ2-7; the D is unclear. The CDR3 totals 12 residues. Germline CDR1 reads SEHNR; CDR2 reads FQNEAQ (reference sequence). The V gene lost 6 bases and the J gene lost 2 bases, with 8 bases spanning the gap. CDR3 residues: CASSPWPYEQYF. CDR3 coding DNA: TGTGCCAGCAGTCCCTGGCCCTACGAGCAGTACTTC.

This clonotype was seen more than once but under ten times. CDR3 in amino acids: CASSTGAGEQFF. The CDR3, as DNA: TGCGCCAGCAGCACAGGGGCGGGCGAGCAGTTCTTC. The chain is built from TRBV5-1 and TRBJ2-1; 7 nucleotides align to TRBD1. The CDR3 contains 12 residues. Germline values: CDR1 SGHRS, CDR2 YFSETQ. V trimming: 4 bases; J trimming: 10 bases; junction bases outside the gene matches: 5.

J is TRBJ2-7 and V is TRBV11-2; the match to TRBD2 covers 12 bases. The junction had 7 bases not matched to a gene; V was cut back by 1 base and J by 0 bases. CDR1 SGHAT and CDR2 FQNNGV come from the germline V gene. This CDR3 region has 18 residues. The CDR3 protein is CASSLVLAGGPFSYEQYF. The CDR3 DNA reads TGTGCCAGCAGCTTAGTACTAGCGGGAGGTCCTTTCTCCTACGAGCAGTACTTC.

In DNA, the CDR3 is TGTGCCAGCAGCTTCGGTTGTTTGGAGACCCAGTACTTC. It is translated as CASSFGCLETQYF. The rearrangement links TRBV7-6 to TRBJ2-5; D ambiguous. V was clipped by 3 bases and J by 5 bases, with 10 bases between them. The length of the CDR3 is 13 residues. Germline lookup yields CDR1 SGHVS and CDR2 FNYEAQ.

This clonotype was detected a few times. The chain's CDR3 is CASSLETSAWNEQFF. The DNA for the CDR3 is TGCGCCAGCAGCTTGGAAACTAGCGCGTGGAATGAGCAGTTCTTC. This chain joins TRBV5-1 and TRBJ2-1; 7 bases agree with TRBD2. This CDR3 is built from 15 residues. The germline V gene encodes CDR1 SGHRS and CDR2 YFSETQ. V was clipped by 0 bases and J by 7 bases; unmatched bases: 7.

J is TRBJ2-7 and V is TRBV3-1, with D perhaps TRBD2 (6 bases). This CDR3 spans 15 amino acids. The germline V and J ends were trimmed by 1 base and 2 bases, with 12 bases remaining between them. In germline, CDR1 is LGHDT, CDR2 YNNKEL (reference sequence). DNA of the CDR3: TGTGCCAGCAGCCAAGTTTACGGGGGAGCCTACGAGCAGTACTTC. It translates to CASSQVYGGAYEQYF.

The table lists this clonotype with many counts. This chain links TRBV6-1 with TRBJ1-5; the D gene is possibly TRBD1 (5 bases). Germline CDR1 reads MNHNS; CDR2 reads SASEGT. Trimming removed 6 bases at V and 7 bases at J, with 13 bases between. The length of the CDR3 is 13 residues. CDR3 sequence reads: CASRFIAGQPQHF. The CDR3 DNA follows: TGTGCCAGCAGGTTCATTGCAGGGCAGCCCCAGCATTTT.

The chain carries TRBV29-1 and TRBJ2-1; 12 bases agree with TRBD2. There are 15 residues in the CDR3. The germline CDR1 and CDR2 sequences are SQVTM and ANQGSEA. The CDR3 DNA reads as TGCAGTGCTGCTTCTAGCGGGAGGGCCCCCAATGAGCAGTTCTTC. Translated: CSAASSGRAPNEQFF.

Concerning this clonotype: One end of the junction is discordant with germline, which a read error may explain. In nucleotides, the CDR3 is TGTGCCAGCAGTGATCTTGGGGTAATCGGGGAGCCGTTTTTT. It specifies CASSDLGVIGEPFF. This chain links TRBV25-1 with TRBJ2-2; TRBD2 is a possible D gene (5 bases). Germline CDR1 MGHDK, CDR2 SYGVNS. The CDR3 is 14 amino acids.

This chain links TRBV27 with TRBJ1-1, with TRBD1 matching over 8 bases. Germline CDR1 is MNHEY and CDR2 is SMNVEV (reference sequence). The trim removed 3 bases at V and 5 bases at J, leaving 5 bases unmatched. CDR3 size: 14 residues. CDR3 nucleotide sequence: TGTGCCAGCAGTTTGACAGGGGTTTTGACTGAAGCTTTCTTT. This codes for CASSLTGVLTEAFF.

This clonotype has only a few counts. The junction shows a germline mismatch at one end, possibly a read error. The V call is TRBV6-6, the J call TRBJ2-7, with D possibly being TRBD2 (5 bases). The CDR3 is 11 residues long. Per germline, CDR1 MNHNY and CDR2 SVGAGI (reference sequence). In nucleotides, the CDR3 is TGTGCCAGCAACACGGAGGATAGGTGGGACTTC. Translated, it gives CASNTEDRWDF.

V usage is TRBV30 and J usage is TRBJ2-3; no definite D call. The CDR3 spans 13 residues. Trimming shortened V by 0 bases and J by 2 bases, and 6 bases separated the two germline ends. Germline CDR1 GTSNPN, CDR2 SVGIG (reference sequence). For the CDR3, the DNA is TGTGCCTGGAGTGTACTGTCCACAGATACGCAGTATTTT. Its translation is CAWSVLSTDTQYF.

This chain links TRBV20-1 with TRBJ2-1; D might be TRBD1 (6 bases). Trimming took off 0 bases at V and 6 bases at J, with 9 bases between the two ends. CDR3 length equals 13 residues. Germline loops: CDR1 DFQATT, CDR2 SNEGSKA (reference sequence). The chain's CDR3 is CSAREGAGNEQFF. The DNA for the CDR3 is TGCAGTGCTAGAGAGGGGGCGGGCAATGAGCAGTTCTTC.

The chain joins TRBV7-6 to TRBJ2-1; 15 bases agree with TRBD2. The CDR3 is made up of 15 amino acids. CDR1 and CDR2 from the germline V gene are SGHVS and FNYEAQ. After removal of 7 bases from V and 9 bases from J, the junction contained 7 bases not matched to a gene. The chain's CDR3 is CASTGLAGGWGEQFF. In DNA, the CDR3 is TGTGCCAGCACCGGACTAGCGGGAGGGTGGGGTGAGCAGTTCTTC. The full variable domain, rest sourced from reference TRBV7-6 and TRBJ2-1, is GAGVSQSPRYKVTKRGQDVALRCDPISGHVSLYWYRQALGQGPEFLTYFNYEAQQDKSGLPNDRFSAERPEGSISTLTIQRTEQRDSAMYRCASTGLAGGWGEQFFGPGTRLTVL.

The V call is TRBV20-1, the J call TRBJ1-1, with D hard to call. This CDR3 has 13 amino acids. V was pared by 3 bases and J by 0 bases, with 8 bases between. CDR1 is DFQATT and CDR2 is SNEGSKA in the germline V gene (reference sequence). Here the CDR3 DNA reads TGCAGTGCTAGCGGAGGAGTGAACACTGAAGCTTTCTTT. Its protein is CSASGGVNTEAFF.

Ten or more counts support this clonotype. This chain links TRBV12-3 or TRBV12-4 with TRBJ1-2; no clear D gene. The CDR3 spans 12 residues. Trimming took 5 bases from V and 11 from J, leaving 15 bases between them. CDR3 sequence: CASSRAGVEYTF. The DNA for the CDR3 is TGTGCCAGCAGTAGGGCTGGGGTTGAATACACCTTC.

This sequence joins TRBV2 and TRBJ1-5; 9 positions match TRBD1. There are 14 residues in the CDR3. With V trimmed by 6 bases and J by 6 bases, 6 bases remained unmatched. Germline lookup yields CDR1 SNHLY and CDR2 FYNNEI. The CDR3 DNA is TGTGCCAGCAGGAATAACAGGGGGCGTCAGCCCCAGCATTTT. This codes for CASRNNRGRQPQHF.

This clonotype has just a few counts. The genes are TRBV20-1 and TRBJ1-2; 7 positions agree with TRBD1. Germline CDR1 is DFQATT and CDR2 is SNEGSKA (reference sequence). This CDR3 comprises 14 residues. V lost 3 bases to trimming and J lost 3 bases; unmatched junction nucleotides: 7. The CDR3 spells CSARDPTGHYGYTF. CDR3 nucleotide sequence: TGCAGTGCTAGGGACCCGACAGGGCACTATGGCTACACCTTC.

The V call is TRBV7-6, the J call TRBJ1-5, with D tentatively TRBD1 (5 bases). Germline V gene data show CDR1 as SGHVS and CDR2 as FNYEAQ. The CDR3 is made up of 13 amino acids. The V end was cut by 5 bases, the J end by 12 bases, with 17 bases between. The CDR3 loop reads CASSPAGDLRQHF. The CDR3 DNA is TGTGCCAGCAGCCCAGCGGGGGATCTCCGCCAGCATTTT.

The chain combines TRBV5-1 with TRBJ2-5; D may be TRBD1 or TRBD2 (5 bases each). This CDR3 contains 17 residues. Germline lookup yields CDR1 SGHRS and CDR2 YFSETQ. The V gene lost 0 bases and the J gene lost 6 bases, with 21 bases spanning the gap. The CDR3 DNA reads as TGCGCCAGCAGCTTGGTCCCTCTTGGGGCTAGCCGTCAGACCCAGTACTTC. Its protein product is CASSLVPLGASRQTQYF.

In its sample, this clonotype was seen a few times. This chain uses TRBV27 with TRBJ1-1; D unresolved. V was shortened by 6 bases and J by 4 bases, with 12 bases between the two germline ends. The CDR3 extends over 13 amino acids. CDR1 is MNHEY and CDR2 is SMNVEV in the germline V gene (reference sequence). CDR3 in amino acids: CASSASQPTEAFF. CDR3 nucleotides: TGTGCCAGCAGCGCTAGCCAGCCCACTGAAGCTTTCTTT.